Listed here is a single T cell receptor beta chain. Its cognate antigen has yet to be identified. Base qualities are not recorded, but no much larger clone differs from it by a single base. Relative to germline, V is 4 bases shorter and J is 2 bases shorter, with 17 bases between their ends. Measured from the cysteine to the phenylalanine, the CDR3 is 16 residues long. CDR3 DNA is the only sequence kept; it has 48 bases, read in frame from the first base. The record originates from a study of CD8 T cells in ankylosing spondylitis (dated by TCRdb to about 2017). Context from the whole study: The study profiled T cell receptor beta repertoires in healthy donors and ankylosing spondylitis patients to find disease-linked TCR variants. The whole study cohort included over 85 healthy donors and roughly 24 ankylosing spondylitis patients. Samples of peripheral blood were taken, and for ankylosing spondylitis patients, synovial fluid was collected as well.

Data came from an Illumina HiSeq 2500. Quantitative 5'-RACE with molecular barcodes was used to prepare TCR beta libraries. Per the source publication's procedure: A new computational method based on a probabilistic model of VDJ rearrangement was used to identify disease-linked TCR variants. TCRdb cleaned the public reads at Q25 with fastp, built clones with MiXCR and kept in-frame beta chains. Rows merge per CDR3 protein into single entries with the most common DNA and genes. TCRdb's processing, not the authors' own work, is the source of the V and J calls. The sample table holds some 840,000 distinct CDR3 sequences, of which over 9.5% were seen once. The biggest ten clones account for about 0.5% of the sample. The investigation overall reported the following: A TCR beta motif made up of about eight highly homologous amino acid variants appeared to be characteristic of blood from ankylosing spondylitis patients. Significant enrichment of the disease-linked clones was reported in matched synovial fluid samples from ankylosing spondylitis patients. Some motif variants were previously reported in synovial fluid and blood of reactive arthritis patients, suggesting common disease-initiation mechanisms. A CD8+ phenotype was shown by the disease-linked clones, which were found at relatively low frequencies in peripheral blood.

The specimen was blood, either unsorted or a sorted T cell fraction (not recorded which). The clonotype comes from a male donor with ankylosing spondylitis. The rearranged segments are TRBV12-3 or TRBV12-4 and TRBJ1-1; there is no confident call for the D gene. The CDR3 protein is CASSSDASRGNTEAFF. The bases are TGTGCCAGCAGTTCGGACGCCTCGAGAGGTAACACTGAAGCTTTCTTT.